Sequencing of this T cell receptor beta chain was carried out in a study of T cells in Graves' hyperthyroidism and ophthalmopathy. What was amplified from RNA transcripts were TCR beta CDR3 regions. TCR CDR3 underwent first-round RT-PCR with the HTBI primer set. TCRdb re-derived calls from the multiplex PCR reads in MiXCR, one entry per CDR3 protein. This sample yields about 740,000 distinct CDR3 sequences, of which approximately 14% are seen a single time; 10% belongs to the top ten. The study left out patients who had uncontrolled infection, other autoimmune disease, pregnancy or lactation. Trimming pared 3 bases from V and 5 bases from J, leaving 11 bases between. The CDR3 totals 14 residues. Per the germline V gene, CDR1 is LGHNA and CDR2 is YNFKEQ.

Sequencing input: blood. The origin of this receptor is a woman in her late teens or twenties with Graves' hyperthyroidism. This chain joins TRBV4-2 and TRBJ2-1; D gene uncertain. In nucleotides, the CDR3 is TGTGCCAGCAGCCAGGTGGCCGCCAACAATGAGCAGTTCTTC. Amino acids: CASSQVAANNEQFF.